These T cell receptor beta chains were read from a single sample in a study of a mutant IDH1 vaccine in newly diagnosed glioma. The method was immunoSEQ multiplex PCR; TCRdb's version includes in-frame clones alone and lacks a portion of them. The sample has roughly 60,000 clones; about 85% are singletons. Antigens for these TCRs are unknown. This material consisted of PBMCs, taken from a glioma patient whose treatment included an IDH1 peptide vaccine. These receptors all stem from a man aged 25-45 years with glioma. CDR3s include the opening cysteine and the closing phenylalanine or tryptophan. Each record gives: clone size, J gene, V gene, D gene, CDR3 DNA, CDR3 protein. A D gene is named only where the DNA matches it firmly. Expanded clones are given a class, and other clones once, few, many or no size at all.

clone size: -; J gene: TRBJ2-1; V gene: TRBV19; D gene: TRBD1; CDR3 DNA: TGTGCCAGTAGTTCCCGGGACAGCCCAATCCTGTTACCGGACAATGAGCAGTTCTTC; CDR3 protein: CASSSRDSPILLPDNEQFF
clone size: -; J gene: TRBJ2-2; V gene: TRBV5-3; D gene: TRBD1; CDR3 DNA: TGTGCCAGAAGCTTGGCGCTGGACAGGGGGCGCGCCGGGGAGCTGTTTTTT; CDR3 protein: CARSLALDRGRAGELFF
clone size: -; J gene: TRBJ2-2; V gene: TRBV6-1; D gene: -; CDR3 DNA: TGTGCCAGCAAACCCAGACGGAACACCGGGGAGCTGTTTTTT; CDR3 protein: CASKPRRNTGELFF
clone size: -; J gene: TRBJ2-7; V gene: TRBV23-1; D gene: -; CDR3 DNA: TGCGCCAGCAGTCGTATCGTTACCTACGAGCAGTACTTC; CDR3 protein: CASSRIVTYEQYF
clone size: -; J gene: TRBJ2-5; V gene: TRBV10-3; D gene: TRBD1; CDR3 DNA: TGTGCCATCTCCACAGGGGGCTCCCAAGAGACCCAGTACTTC; CDR3 protein: CAISTGGSQETQYF
clone size: -; J gene: TRBJ1-1; V gene: TRBV10-2; D gene: -; CDR3 DNA: TGCGCCAGCAGTGATGGGGGGACTGAAGCTTTCTTT; CDR3 protein: CASSDGGTEAFF
clone size: -; J gene: TRBJ2-5; V gene: TRBV2; D gene: TRBD2; CDR3 DNA: TGTGCCAGCTACCCTCTTTTAGCGGGGGAAGAGACCCAGTACTTC; CDR3 protein: CASYPLLAGEETQYF
clone size: -; J gene: TRBJ1-1; V gene: TRBV6-4; D gene: -; CDR3 DNA: TGTGCCAGCAGACAGGCACTGAACACTGAAGCTTTCTTT; CDR3 protein: CASRQALNTEAFF
clone size: -; J gene: TRBJ2-2; V gene: TRBV6-6; D gene: -; CDR3 DNA: TGTGCCAGCAGCCTCCAGTGGAGCACCGGGGAGCTGTTTTTT; CDR3 protein: CASSLQWSTGELFF
clone size: -; J gene: TRBJ1-4; V gene: TRBV29-1; D gene: -; CDR3 DNA: TGCAGCGTTGTAGGCGGAGGAAAACTGTTTTTT; CDR3 protein: CSVVGGGKLFF
clone size: -; J gene: TRBJ1-6; V gene: TRBV5-1; D gene: -; CDR3 DNA: TGCGCCAGCAGCTTGGAGGGAGGGGCTGCTCCGAATTCACCCCTCCACTTT; CDR3 protein: CASSLEGGAAPNSPLHF
clone size: few; J gene: TRBJ1-3; V gene: TRBV5-1; D gene: -; CDR3 DNA: TGCGCCAGCAGCTTGGGGGGCATCAGCTCTGGAAACACCATATATTTT; CDR3 protein: CASSLGGISSGNTIYF
clone size: few; J gene: TRBJ1-1; V gene: TRBV19; D gene: TRBD1; CDR3 DNA: TGTGCCAGTAGTTTACGGGACAGCAACCTTAACACTGAAGCTTTCTTT; CDR3 protein: CASSLRDSNLNTEAFF
clone size: -; J gene: TRBJ2-7; V gene: TRBV7-9; D gene: -; CDR3 DNA: TGTGCCAGCAGCCCAACCCCGGGCGTACCCTCCTACGAGCAGTACTTC; CDR3 protein: CASSPTPGVPSYEQYF
clone size: -; J gene: TRBJ2-7; V gene: TRBV2; D gene: -; CDR3 DNA: TGTGCCAGCAGTCCGTTTGGTTTAAACTCCTACGAGCAGTACTTC; CDR3 protein: CASSPFGLNSYEQYF
clone size: -; J gene: TRBJ2-2; V gene: TRBV15; D gene: TRBD1; CDR3 DNA: TGTGCCACCAGTAAAGAAGGGACAGACACCGGGGAGCTGTTTTTT; CDR3 protein: CATSKEGTDTGELFF
clone size: -; J gene: TRBJ2-5; V gene: TRBV5-1; D gene: TRBD2; CDR3 DNA: TGCGCCAGCAGCTTGGTAGCGGGGGCCCAAGAGACCCAGTACTTC; CDR3 protein: CASSLVAGAQETQYF
clone size: -; J gene: TRBJ2-1; V gene: TRBV5-1; D gene: TRBD2; CDR3 DNA: TGCGCCAGCATCGGAAGCGGGGGAAAGCAGTTCTTC; CDR3 protein: CASIGSGGKQFF
clone size: -; J gene: TRBJ2-5; V gene: TRBV5-4; D gene: -; CDR3 DNA: TGTGCCAGCAGCCCGAGAGTAAGGCCGGAGACCCAGTACTTC; CDR3 protein: CASSPRVRPETQYF
clone size: -; J gene: TRBJ2-5; V gene: TRBV7-9; D gene: TRBD2; CDR3 DNA: TGTGCCAGCAGATCTGGGACGGTTAGACTAGCGGGTTTCCAAGAGACCCAGTACTTC; CDR3 protein: CASRSGTVRLAGFQETQYF
clone size: few; J gene: TRBJ2-2; V gene: TRBV10-2; D gene: TRBD1; CDR3 DNA: TGCGCCAGCCTTCGGGGACAGGGGTATCCCGGGGAGCTGTTTTTT; CDR3 protein: CASLRGQGYPGELFF
clone size: -; J gene: TRBJ2-1; V gene: TRBV7-8; D gene: TRBD1; CDR3 DNA: TGTGCCAGCAGCTCTGCCCCCCTCTCTGGGACAGAGTACAATGAGCAGTTCTTC; CDR3 protein: CASSSAPLSGTEYNEQFF
clone size: -; J gene: TRBJ1-4; V gene: TRBV7-8; D gene: -; CDR3 DNA: TGTGCCAGCAGCTTAGATGGCGGGCACCCAACTAATGAAAAACTGTTTTTT; CDR3 protein: CASSLDGGHPTNEKLFF
clone size: -; J gene: TRBJ2-3; V gene: TRBV14; D gene: -; CDR3 DNA: TGTGCCAGCAGAAGAAATGACGAGACAGATACGCAGTATTTT; CDR3 protein: CASRRNDETDTQYF
clone size: once; J gene: TRBJ2-7; V gene: TRBV2; D gene: -; CDR3 DNA: TGTGCCAGCAGTACAGGAGTCTACGAGCAGTACTTC; CDR3 protein: CASSTGVYEQYF
clone size: -; J gene: TRBJ1-1; V gene: TRBV6-1; D gene: -; CDR3 DNA: TGTGCCAGCAGTGACAGATTCACTGAAGCTTTCTTT; CDR3 protein: CASSDRFTEAFF
clone size: few; J gene: TRBJ1-1; V gene: TRBV5-1; D gene: -; CDR3 DNA: TGCGCCAGCAGCCAATCTGGCAGGGCGAACACTGAAGCTTTCTTT; CDR3 protein: CASSQSGRANTEAFF
clone size: once; J gene: TRBJ1-5; V gene: TRBV5-1; D gene: -; CDR3 DNA: TGCGCCAGCGACGACTCTTATAGCAATCAGCCCCAGCATTTT; CDR3 protein: CASDDSYSNQPQHF
clone size: -; J gene: TRBJ1-5; V gene: TRBV6-1; D gene: TRBD1; CDR3 DNA: TGTGCCAGCAGTTTGACAGGGGAGTATCAGCCCCAGCATTTT; CDR3 protein: CASSLTGEYQPQHF
clone size: -; J gene: TRBJ2-5; V gene: TRBV2; D gene: TRBD1; CDR3 DNA: TGTGCCAGCAGTAAAAGGACAGGCCCGGAGACCCAGTACTTC; CDR3 protein: CASSKRTGPETQYF
clone size: -; J gene: TRBJ2-2; V gene: TRBV11-3; D gene: -; CDR3 DNA: TGTGCCAGCAGCTTAGAGAGCACCGGGGAGCTGTTTTTT; CDR3 protein: CASSLESTGELFF
clone size: -; J gene: TRBJ2-5; V gene: TRBV5-1; D gene: -; CDR3 DNA: TGCGCCAGCAGCTTGCTGGGAGCCATCGGGCTTCAAGAGACCCAGTACTTC; CDR3 protein: CASSLLGAIGLQETQYF
clone size: -; J gene: TRBJ2-7; V gene: TRBV4-2; D gene: TRBD1; CDR3 DNA: TGTGCCAGCAGTCCGGGACAGGGGGCTGGAGAGCAGTACTTC; CDR3 protein: CASSPGQGAGEQYF
clone size: -; J gene: TRBJ2-1; V gene: TRBV12-5; D gene: -; CDR3 DNA: TGTGCTAGTGGTTTGGAGGGGGTTAGGCGGTTCTTC; CDR3 protein: CASGLEGVRRFF
clone size: -; J gene: TRBJ2-3; V gene: TRBV15; D gene: -; CDR3 DNA: TGTGCCACCAGCTCCGACAGAGGATCTAGCACAGATACGCAGTATTTT; CDR3 protein: CATSSDRGSSTDTQYF
clone size: -; J gene: TRBJ2-5; V gene: TRBV5-1; D gene: TRBD2; CDR3 DNA: TGCGCCAGCAGCTTGGCTCGGACTAGCGGGGGCCTTTTGGAGACCCAGTACTTC; CDR3 protein: CASSLARTSGGLLETQYF
clone size: -; J gene: TRBJ2-5; V gene: TRBV12-5; D gene: -; CDR3 DNA: TGTGCTAGTCGGGGGCAGAACCAAGAGACCCAGTACTTC; CDR3 protein: CASRGQNQETQYF
clone size: -; J gene: TRBJ1-4; V gene: TRBV5-1; D gene: TRBD1; CDR3 DNA: TGCGCCAGCAGCTTCGGGGGACAGGAGAAAAAACTGTTTTTT; CDR3 protein: CASSFGGQEKKLFF
clone size: few; J gene: TRBJ1-1; V gene: TRBV11-2; D gene: TRBD1; CDR3 DNA: TGTGCCAGCAGCTTCGACAGGGGCGCTGAAGCTTTCTTT; CDR3 protein: CASSFDRGAEAFF
clone size: few; J gene: TRBJ1-1; V gene: TRBV19; D gene: TRBD1; CDR3 DNA: TGTGCCAGTAGTATAGGGACAGGGAACCTCGAAGCTTTCTTT; CDR3 protein: CASSIGTGNLEAFF
clone size: -; J gene: TRBJ2-5; V gene: TRBV4-1; D gene: TRBD1; CDR3 DNA: TGCGCCAGCAGCCAAGATCCTCGCCAGGGGGCGCTGGAACAAGAGACCCAGTACTTC; CDR3 protein: CASSQDPRQGALEQETQYF
clone size: -; J gene: TRBJ1-5; V gene: TRBV6-5; D gene: -; CDR3 DNA: TGTGCCAGCAGACATGATCGGCCCCAGCATTTT; CDR3 protein: CASRHDRPQHF
clone size: -; J gene: TRBJ2-7; V gene: TRBV5-8; D gene: TRBD1; CDR3 DNA: TGTGCCAGCAGCTTTGGGACAGGGCCGGGGATATACGAGCAGTACTTC; CDR3 protein: CASSFGTGPGIYEQYF
clone size: -; J gene: TRBJ2-7; V gene: TRBV11-3; D gene: TRBD2; CDR3 DNA: TGTGCCAGCAGCTTCAGCGGGGGGGCCTTGTACGAGCAGTACTTC; CDR3 protein: CASSFSGGALYEQYF
clone size: -; J gene: TRBJ1-1; V gene: TRBV2; D gene: -; CDR3 DNA: TGTGCCAGCAGTGGACACCCGAACACTGAAGCTTTCTTT; CDR3 protein: CASSGHPNTEAFF
clone size: -; J gene: TRBJ1-2; V gene: TRBV4-1; D gene: TRBD1; CDR3 DNA: TGCGCCAGCAGCCAAGAGGGACAGGCGTTCTATGGCTACACCTTC; CDR3 protein: CASSQEGQAFYGYTF
clone size: few; J gene: TRBJ1-2; V gene: TRBV5-6; D gene: -; CDR3 DNA: TGTGCCAGCACCGAAGGAGGGAAGGATTGGTATGGCTACACCTTC; CDR3 protein: CASTEGGKDWYGYTF
clone size: once; J gene: TRBJ1-6; V gene: TRBV5-6; D gene: -; CDR3 DNA: TGTGCCAGCAGCCCGACAGGCTGGGATTCACCCCTCCACTTT; CDR3 protein: CASSPTGWDSPLHF
clone size: once; J gene: TRBJ2-7; V gene: TRBV19; D gene: TRBD1; CDR3 DNA: TGTGCCAGTAGTCAGGGGGCCCCCTACGAGCAGTACTTC; CDR3 protein: CASSQGAPYEQYF